The 8 T cell receptor beta chains in this list originate from one sample, sequenced in a study of blood T cell repertoires in COVID-19 (dated by TCRdb to 2018 to 2020). The library was generated by the immunoSEQ multiplex PCR assay. Entries here come from immuneACCESS through TCRdb and include only in-frame sequences with V and J called. Some clones fail to appear in such tables; in the studies checked, an unresolved V gene covers under half of the shortfall, and the cause of the remainder is unknown. The sample table records 100,000 to 120,000 clones; 82% of these occur just once. In total, the top ten clones hold about 17% of the sample. Specimen: peripheral blood. Source of these receptors: a woman aged 60-75 years with acute or convalescent COVID-19.

This clone was counted once. This rearrangement joins TRBV18 to TRBJ1-3, with 9 positions matching TRBD1. The length of the CDR3 is 17 residues. The ends lost 3 bases at V and 0 bases at J; junction bases unmatched: 6. Germline values: CDR1 KGHSH, CDR2 LQKENI. The CDR3 loop reads CASSPGQGYLSGNTIYF. The CDR3 DNA follows: TGTGCCAGCTCACCGGGACAGGGCTACCTCTCTGGAAACACCATATATTTT.

The genes are TRBV28 and TRBJ1-2; 7 bases agree with TRBD1. Per the germline V gene, CDR1 is MDHEN and CDR2 is SYDVKM. Trimming removed 9 bases from V and 4 bases from J; junction bases left unmatched: 5. CDR3 length: 12 amino acids. The CDR3 DNA follows: TGTGCCAGTACAGGGGATGGCTATGGCTACACCTTC. Amino acids: CASTGDGYGYTF.

This rearrangement joins TRBV15 to TRBJ2-7, with TRBD1 matching 9 bases. This CDR3 region has 16 residues. J lost 2 bases, V lost 2 bases, and 7 bases had no gene match. Germline assignment: CDR1 LNHNV and CDR2 YYDKDF (reference sequence). CDR3 residues: CATSRPGTGQTYEQYF. CDR3 in DNA: TGTGCCACCAGCAGACCAGGGACAGGGCAGACCTACGAGCAGTACTTC. Using reference TRBV15 and TRBJ2-7 for the parts outside the CDR3, the full variable domain is DAMVIQNPRYQVTQFGKPVTLSCSQTLNHNVMYWYQQKSSQAPKLLFHYYDKDFNNEADTPDNFQSRRPNTSFCFLDIRSPGLGDTAMYLCATSRPGTGQTYEQYFGPGTRLTVT.

The genes are TRBV7-3 and TRBJ2-1, with D perhaps matching TRBD1 (7 bases). The V and J ends lost 5 bases and 10 bases respectively, with 15 bases between them. CDR1 is SGHTA, CDR2 FQGTGA, per germline. CDR3 size: 13 residues. The CDR3 DNA reads as TGTGCCAGCAGCCCCCAGGGGGGAATGGAGCAGTTCTTC. This codes for CASSPQGGMEQFF.

Ten or more counts support this clone. This chain joins TRBV11-2 and TRBJ2-7, with 8 bases that match TRBD2. V lost 3 bases to trimming and J lost 10 bases; unmatched junction nucleotides: 8. Germline V gene lookup returns CDR1 SGHAT and CDR2 FQNNGV. The CDR3 length is 13 residues. Here the CDR3 DNA reads TGTGCCAGCAGCTTCCTGGCGGGGGGCGATCAGTACTTC. Its translation is CASSFLAGGDQYF.

The sample holds a few counts of this clone. V usage is TRBV29-1 and J usage is TRBJ1-1, with D tentatively TRBD1 (5 bases). There are 13 residues in the CDR3. The germline gives CDR1 SQVTM, CDR2 ANQGSEA. V lost 7 bases and J lost 4, with 16 bases in between. This chain's CDR3 is CSAHPAGRTEAFF. CDR3 DNA sequence: TGCAGCGCACACCCGGCGGGGCGCACTGAAGCTTTCTTT.

The chain couples TRBV7-6 to TRBJ2-5; perhaps TRBD1 as D (6 bases). The CDR3 sequence is 15 residues long. CDR1 and CDR2 from the germline V gene are SGHVS and FNYEAQ. Trimming pared 5 bases from V and 4 bases from J, leaving 17 bases between. The CDR3 sequence is CASSPRTERGETQYF. CDR3 in DNA: TGTGCCAGCAGCCCTCGGACAGAACGGGGAGAGACCCAGTACTTC.

The V and J genes are TRBV2 and TRBJ1-2; no reliable D call. Trimming took off 2 bases at V and 8 bases at J, with 12 bases between the two ends. This CDR3 has 13 residues. Germline V CDR1 and CDR2: SNHLY, FYNNEI. CDR3 protein: CASSERPRSGYTF. CDR3 coding DNA: TGTGCCAGCAGTGAACGTCCGAGGAGCGGCTACACCTTC. Full variable domain (missing parts from reference TRBV2 and TRBJ1-2): EPEVTQTPSHQVTQMGQEVILRCVPISNHLYFYWYRQILGQKVEFLVSFYNNEISEKSEIFDDQFSVERPDGSNFTLKIRSTKLEDSAMYFCASSERPRSGYTFGSGTRLTVV.